These 6 T cell receptor beta chains were all obtained from the same sample, sequenced in a study of T cell changes during pregnancy in multiple sclerosis. Assay: immunoSEQ multiplex PCR; the TCRdb copy retains only in-frame clones and omits some. The sample shows some 100,000 clones, roughly 92% of them seen only once. The specimen comprised peripheral blood, sampled in the second trimester of pregnancy. These receptor sequences come from a female donor with multiple sclerosis, enrolled in a pregnancy study.

The V call is TRBV7-3, the J call TRBJ1-2; a weak D match, TRBD1 (5 bases). Germline lookup yields CDR1 SGHTA and CDR2 FQGTGA. Trimming took off 6 bases at V and 2 bases at J, with 10 bases between the two ends. The CDR3 consists of 13 residues. The CDR3 region is CASRGAPNYGYTF. The CDR3 nucleotides read TGTGCCAGCAGAGGGGCCCCCAACTATGGCTACACCTTC.

The genes are TRBV7-6 and TRBJ2-3, with TRBD1 identical over 9 bases. Looked up from germline, CDR1 is SGHVS and CDR2 is FNYEAQ. This CDR3 comprises 14 residues. Losses at the gene ends were 5 bases for V and 3 bases for J; bases not matched to a gene: 3. CDR3 DNA sequence: TGTGCCAGCAGCCGACAGGGGGAGACAGATACGCAGTATTTT. Encoded protein: CASSRQGETDTQYF.

The chain is built from TRBV30 and TRBJ2-3, with D possibly TRBD2 on 5 matching bases. The V gene's germline CDR1 is GTSNPN and CDR2 SVGIG (reference sequence). Trimming took off 6 bases at V and 0 bases at J, with 13 bases between the two ends. The length of the CDR3 is 14 residues. The CDR3 reads CACSLASSTDTQYF. As DNA, the CDR3 is TGTGCCTGCTCCTTAGCGTCTAGCACAGATACGCAGTATTTT.

The V and J genes are TRBV6-5 and TRBJ2-5; 8 nucleotides line up with TRBD1. This CDR3 comprises 13 residues. V was clipped by 5 bases and J by 4 bases; unmatched bases: 3. Germline CDR1 MNHEY, CDR2 SVGAGI. The CDR3 protein is CASSQQGGETQYF. The CDR3 DNA is TGTGCCAGCAGTCAACAGGGGGGAGAGACCCAGTACTTC.

This chain links TRBV5-1 with TRBJ2-1; 11 nucleotides line up with TRBD2. V shed 3 bases and J 9 bases; nucleotides not matched to a gene: 11. The germline V gene has CDR1 SGHRS and CDR2 YFSETQ. The CDR3 is 16 residues long. CDR3 region: CASSWIAGGPGGEQFF. In DNA, the CDR3 is TGCGCCAGCAGCTGGATAGCGGGAGGGCCAGGCGGTGAGCAGTTCTTC.

The chain carries TRBV28 and TRBJ2-3; D perhaps matches TRBD2 (5 bases). This CDR3 spans 15 amino acids. The V gene lost 3 bases and the J gene lost 6 bases, with 16 bases spanning the gap. Germline lookup yields CDR1 MDHEN and CDR2 SYDVKM. CDR3 nucleotides: TGTGCCAGCAGTTTTAGAGGGCCTAGACCCGATACGCAGTATTTT. It specifies CASSFRGPRPDTQYF.